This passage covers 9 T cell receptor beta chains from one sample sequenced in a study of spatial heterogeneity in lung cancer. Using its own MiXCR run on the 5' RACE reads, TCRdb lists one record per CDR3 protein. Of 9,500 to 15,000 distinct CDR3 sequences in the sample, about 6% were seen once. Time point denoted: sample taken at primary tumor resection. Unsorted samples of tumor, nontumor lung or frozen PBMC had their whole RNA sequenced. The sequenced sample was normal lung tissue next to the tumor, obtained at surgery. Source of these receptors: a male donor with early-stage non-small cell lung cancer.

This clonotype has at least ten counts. CDR3 protein: CASSEVAGVSGNTIYF. Here the CDR3 DNA reads TGTGCCAGCAGTGAAGTTGCTGGAGTATCTGGAAACACCATATATTTT. This sequence joins TRBV2 and TRBJ1-3; D uncertain. V lost 1 base and J 1 base, leaving 11 bases between the germline ends. CDR3 size: 16 residues. The germline V gene encodes CDR1 SNHLY and CDR2 FYNNEI.

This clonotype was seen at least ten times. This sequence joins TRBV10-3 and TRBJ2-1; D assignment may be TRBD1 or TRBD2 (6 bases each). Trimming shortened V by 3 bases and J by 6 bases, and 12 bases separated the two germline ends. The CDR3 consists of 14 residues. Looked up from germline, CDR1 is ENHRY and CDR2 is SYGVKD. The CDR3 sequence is CAISEGGSVNEQFF. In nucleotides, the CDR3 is TGTGCCATCAGTGAAGGGGGGAGCGTCAATGAGCAGTTCTTC.

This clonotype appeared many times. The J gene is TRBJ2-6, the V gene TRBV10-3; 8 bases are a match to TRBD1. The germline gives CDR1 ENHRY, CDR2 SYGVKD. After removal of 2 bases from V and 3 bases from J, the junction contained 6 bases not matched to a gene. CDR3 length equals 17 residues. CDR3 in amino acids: CAISETDRGFGANVLTF. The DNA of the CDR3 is TGTGCCATCAGTGAGACCGACAGGGGATTTGGGGCCAACGTCCTGACTTTC.

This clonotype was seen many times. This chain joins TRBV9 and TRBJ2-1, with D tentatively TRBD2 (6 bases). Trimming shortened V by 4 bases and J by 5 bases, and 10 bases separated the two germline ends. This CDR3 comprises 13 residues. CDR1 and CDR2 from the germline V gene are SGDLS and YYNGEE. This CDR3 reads CASSRDWNNEQFF. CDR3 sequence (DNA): TGTGCCAGCAGCCGGGACTGGAACAATGAGCAGTTCTTC.

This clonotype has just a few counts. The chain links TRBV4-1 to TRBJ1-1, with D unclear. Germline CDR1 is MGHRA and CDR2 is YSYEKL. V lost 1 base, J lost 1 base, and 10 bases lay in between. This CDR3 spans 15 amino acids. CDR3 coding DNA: TGCGCCAGCAGCCAAGTGGGCCCCGGGAACACTGAAGCTTTCTTT. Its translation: CASSQVGPGNTEAFF.

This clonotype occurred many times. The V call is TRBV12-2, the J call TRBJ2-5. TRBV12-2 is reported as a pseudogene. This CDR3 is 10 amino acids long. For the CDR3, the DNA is TGTGCAAGCCACAAGGAGACCCAGTACTTC. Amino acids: CASHKETQYF.

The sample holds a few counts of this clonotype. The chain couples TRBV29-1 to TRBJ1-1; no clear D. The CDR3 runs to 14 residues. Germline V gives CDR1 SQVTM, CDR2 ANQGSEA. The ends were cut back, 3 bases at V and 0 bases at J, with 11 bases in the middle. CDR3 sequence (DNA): TGCAGCGTTGAGATGCCAGGCTTGAACACTGAAGCTTTCTTT. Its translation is CSVEMPGLNTEAFF.

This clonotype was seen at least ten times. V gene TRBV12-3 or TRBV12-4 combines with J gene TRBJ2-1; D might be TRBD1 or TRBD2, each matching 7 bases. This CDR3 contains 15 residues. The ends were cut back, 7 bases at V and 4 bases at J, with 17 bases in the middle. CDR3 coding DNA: TGTGCCAGCACCCCAGGGGGGGCCGGATACAATGAGCAGTTCTTC. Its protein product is CASTPGGAGYNEQFF.

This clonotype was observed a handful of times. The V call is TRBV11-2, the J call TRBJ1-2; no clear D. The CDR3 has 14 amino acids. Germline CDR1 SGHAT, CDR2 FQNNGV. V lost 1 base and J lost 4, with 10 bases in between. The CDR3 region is CASSLGHLGYGYTF. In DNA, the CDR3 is TGTGCCAGCAGCTTAGGTCATCTTGGCTATGGCTACACCTTC.